A selection of T cell receptor beta chains follows, all from one sample in a study of cytomegalovirus exposure and HLA in healthy donors. The repertoire was sequenced with immunoSEQ multiplex PCR; TCRdb's copy has only in-frame clones and lacks some. The sample lists about 150,000 clones; 80% were seen once. The specimen sequenced was PBMCs. These receptor sequences come from a male donor in good health and CMV-seropositive. Each CDR3 is given with its conserved first and last residue. The order of the fields is D gene, V gene, clone size, J gene, CDR3 DNA, CDR3 protein. The D gene is left open where the match is weak. The size of a clone is reported for some rows only, either as once, few or many, or as a class for expanded clones.

>NA|TRBV11-3|once|TRBJ1-1
TGTGCCAGCAGCCAGGGTAGCGGTCTGAACACTGAAGCTTTCTTT
CASSQGSGLNTEAFF
>NA|TRBV7-9|once|TRBJ2-3
TGTTCCAGCAGCTTATGGCAGGGTATGTCAGACGGTACGCAGTATTTT
CSSSLWQGMSDGTQYF
>NA|TRBV6-5|few|TRBJ1-2
TGTGCCAGCAGTTTTTCCTTACGGACAGCCAACTATGGCTACACCTTC
CASSFSLRTANYGYTF
>NA|TRBV7-9|NA|TRBJ2-5
TGTGCCAGCAGCTTTACGGGTCTCCTAGGGGACTTC
CASSFTGLLGDF
>NA|TRBV6-5|NA|TRBJ2-2
TGTGCCAGCACCCGTAGACAGTACGACACCGGGGAGCTGTTTTTT
CASTRRQYDTGELFF
>NA|TRBV29-1|NA|TRBJ1-1
TGCAGCGTTGAACAGGACCCAGGGGACACTGAAGCTTTCTTT
CSVEQDPGDTEAFF
>NA|TRBV5-5|NA|TRBJ1-5
TGTGCCAGCAGCTTAGGGGTTTTGCATCAGCCCCAGCATTTT
CASSLGVLHQPQHF
>TRBD2|TRBV6-1|few|TRBJ2-5
TGTGCCAGCAGTGCCGAAGCGGGACTAGCGGGGGAGCAGTACTTC
CASSAEAGLAGEQYF
>NA|TRBV7-6|NA|TRBJ2-7
TGTGCCAGCAGTTCGACAAGGGGCAACGAGCAGTACTTC
CASSSTRGNEQYF
>TRBD2|TRBV11-2|NA|TRBJ2-5
TGTGCCAGCAGCCCGGGACTAGCTCCAGAGACCCAGTACTTC
CASSPGLAPETQYF
>NA|TRBV6-6|NA|TRBJ2-7
TGTGCCAGCAGGACAGACGGGACTTACGAGCAGTACTTC
CASRTDGTYEQYF
>NA|TRBV4-3|NA|TRBJ2-5
TGCGCCAGCAGCCAGAGGGCAGGAGGGGAAGAGACCCAGTACTTC
CASSQRAGGEETQYF
>NA|TRBV19|NA|TRBJ2-7
TGTGCCAGTAGCCCAACTAGCTTGGGGAACCTTCTTGGCGAGCAGTACTTC
CASSPTSLGNLLGEQYF
>NA|TRBV27|NA|TRBJ2-7
TGTGCCAGCAGTTCACAGGCATATCGACCCTACGAGCAGTACTTC
CASSSQAYRPYEQYF
>NA|TRBV7-9|NA|TRBJ1-3
TGTGCCAGCAGCTTAGGTAGGGGAAGGGCACCATCTGGAAACACCATATATTTT
CASSLGRGRAPSGNTIYF
>TRBD1|TRBV28|NA|TRBJ1-5
TGTGCCAGCAGTTCGAGGGGGCCTCAGCCCCAGCATTTT
CASSSRGPQPQHF
>TRBD1|TRBV5-5|NA|TRBJ2-7
TGTGCCAGCAGCTCCCCTACAGGGGTTTCGTCCTACGAGCAGTACTTC
CASSSPTGVSSYEQYF
>NA|TRBV5-1|NA|TRBJ1-2
TGCGCCAGCAGCCTGACAGTCCTTCAGAAGGGCTACACCTTC
CASSLTVLQKGYTF
>NA|TRBV10-3|NA|TRBJ2-7
TGTGCCATCAGCACAGGGGACGGGAGCTCCTACGAGCAGTACTTC
CAISTGDGSSYEQYF
>NA|TRBV19|once|TRBJ1-2
TGTGCCAGTAGCCAGGGCGTTGGCTACACCTTC
CASSQGVGYTF
>NA|TRBV19|NA|TRBJ2-7
TGTGCCAGTAGAGATAGCTTATACGAGCAGTACTTC
CASRDSLYEQYF
>TRBD1|TRBV28|NA|TRBJ1-6
TGTGCCACGGGGACAGGAGATAATTCACCCCTCCACTTT
CATGTGDNSPLHF
>TRBD1|TRBV5-4|NA|TRBJ2-1
TGTGCCAGCAGCTTGGCCACCTTAGGGACAGGGTACAATGAGCAGTTCTTC
CASSLATLGTGYNEQFF
>TRBD1|TRBV5-1|NA|TRBJ2-3
TGCGCCAGCAGCGTTTCCGGGACAGGGTTAGATACGCAGTATTTT
CASSVSGTGLDTQYF
>TRBD2|TRBV5-4|NA|TRBJ2-1
TGTGCCAGCAGACCACTAGCGGAACCATACAATGAGCAGTTCTTC
CASRPLAEPYNEQFF
>NA|TRBV27|few|TRBJ2-3
TGTGCCAGCAGTTTATCTTGGGCGGGCGAGGGTACGCAGTATTTT
CASSLSWAGEGTQYF
>NA|TRBV29-1|NA|TRBJ1-2
TGCAGCGTTCCTCAACGGTTCTATGGCTACACCTTC
CSVPQRFYGYTF
>NA|TRBV9|NA|TRBJ2-7
TGTGCCAGCAGCCCCGAAAGGGGGAGCGGCGACGAGCAGTACTTC
CASSPERGSGDEQYF
>NA|TRBV7-6|NA|TRBJ2-1
TGTGCCAGCAGCTACAGGGACAACTACAATGAGCAGTTCTTC
CASSYRDNYNEQFF
>TRBD1|TRBV25-1|NA|TRBJ1-1
TGTGCCAGCAGTGAATATCGGCAGGGGGCGCAAGCTTTCTTT
CASSEYRQGAQAFF
>TRBD2|TRBV6-5|NA|TRBJ2-6
TGTGCCAGCAGTTACGGGGGGGGCTCTGGGGCCAACGTCCTGACTTTC
CASSYGGGSGANVLTF
>NA|TRBV11-3|NA|TRBJ1-1
TGTGCCAGCAGCTTAGATCGCGGGGCGGCTTTCTTT
CASSLDRGAAFF
>NA|TRBV7-2|NA|TRBJ1-1
TGTGCCAGCAGCTCAGAAGGGGTGAACACTGAAGCTTTCTTT
CASSSEGVNTEAFF
>TRBD2|TRBV25-1|few|TRBJ2-7
TGTGCCAGCAGTAGTGCCCCGGGAAGCGGGGGTTCCTACGAGCAGTACTTC
CASSSAPGSGGSYEQYF
>NA|TRBV10-3|NA|TRBJ1-2
TGTGCCACGGGATCTTCTAACTATGGCTACACCTTC
CATGSSNYGYTF
>NA|TRBV4-3|NA|TRBJ2-3
TGCGCCAGCAGCGCCCAGGGTGGAGATACGCAGTATTTT
CASSAQGGDTQYF
>NA|TRBV7-9|NA|TRBJ2-7
TGTGCCAGCAGCTTAGACAGCTCCTACGAGCAGTACTTC
CASSLDSSYEQYF